This TCR beta chain appears in the sequencing data of a study of blood T cell repertoires in COVID-19. Across the whole study: Sites across the United States, Italy and Spain contributed samples from acute and convalescent COVID-19. The analysed material was cDNA or gDNA that came from T cells, B-cell-depleted T cells, or PBMCs.

Study processing details: Using reference gene primer amplification, nucleated cell counts were estimated. Sequencing used immunoSEQ multiplex PCR; TCRdb keeps in-frame clones, though not all of them. Clone size and the V and J calls come from that table; the DNA yielded D and trimming. The data contain tens of thousands of clones, approximately 80% of them singletons. V lost 8 bases and J lost 4, with 20 bases in between. Germline V gene data show CDR1 as GTSNPN and CDR2 as SVGIG (reference sequence). There are 14 residues in the CDR3. Sequencing was carried out using peripheral blood. This TCR was recovered from an elderly man with acute or convalescent COVID-19. The chain uses TRBV30 and TRBJ1-2; D is undetermined. CDR3 nucleotide sequence: TGTGCCGGAGGAACAAGACTGCCACTCTATGGCTACACCTTC. Encoded protein: CAGGTRLPLYGYTF.